The 18 T cell receptor beta chains reported below all come from one sample, sequenced in a study of T cells in women clearing cervical HPV infection. Libraries were prepared by immunoSEQ multiplex PCR; TCRdb keeps only in-frame clonotypes and omits some of them. This sample's clone table lists around 16,000 clones. Sequenced sample: blood buffy coat. These receptors were obtained from a woman between 18 and 69 years old with a cervical HPV16 infection that either progressed to CIN3+ or cleared (not recorded which).

The DNA read from the CDR3 is TGTGCCAGCAGCAAGACAGGGATCGGGGAG. As protein: CASSKTGIGE. The entire CDR3 protein is CASSKTGIGELFF. The chain joins TRBV14 to TRBJ2-2, with TRBD1 matching over 7 bases. The sequenced fragment ends 3 residues before the CDR3 boundary, so the rest is inferred from the germline J gene. CDR3 length: 13 amino acids. With 5 bases clipped from V and 7 bases from J, the junction kept 4 bases outside the gene matches. CDR1 and CDR2 from the germline V gene are SGHDN and FVKESK.

With regard to this clone: The CDR3 end lies 3 residues beyond the end of the read and is filled in from the germline J gene. This chain connects TRBV7-2 to TRBJ1-5, with a possible D match to TRBD1 (6 bases). The CDR3 is 13 amino acids. The ends were cut back, 5 bases at V and 5 bases at J, with 10 bases in the middle. Germline V lookup: CDR1 SGHTA, CDR2 FQGNSA. Incomplete CDR3 DNA: TGTGCCAGCAGCCAAGCAGGGGATCAGCCC. Its protein is CASSQAGDQP. The whole CDR3 reads CASSQAGDQPQHF.

As regards this clone: With the read ending 3 residues before the CDR3 end, the germline J gene is used to fill in that end. V usage is TRBV18 and J usage is TRBJ1-5, with a tentative D call TRBD1 (6 bases). The CDR3 is 15 residues long. V was cut by 2 bases and J by 4 bases, with 12 bases left in between. Germline CDR1 and CDR2: KGHSH and LQKENI. The CDR3 here is CASSPSGHLNQPQHF. The CDR3 bases that were read are TGTGCCAGCTCACCATCGGGACACTTAAATCAGCCC.

For this clone: From the germline J gene comes the end of the CDR3, since the read stops 3 residues before it. This chain links TRBV29-1 with TRBJ1-4; no definite D call. The CDR3 has 12 amino acids. Trimming left V 4 bases short and J 4 bases short, with 7 bases between. Germline V gene lookup returns CDR1 SQVTM and CDR2 ANQGSEA. The DNA read from the CDR3 is TGCAGCGTTGGGGCTTTTAATGAAAAA. The encoded protein is CSVGAFNEK. The full CDR3 reads CSVGAFNEKLFF. The full variable domain, with the rest looked up from reference TRBV29-1 and TRBJ1-4, is SAVISQKPSRDICQRGTSLTIQCQVDSQVTMMFWYRQQPGQSLTLIATANQGSEATYESGFVIDKFPISRPNLTFSTLTVSNMSPEDSSIYLCSVGAFNEKLFFGSGTQLSVL.

Partial CDR3 DNA: TGCAGCGTTGTAAAATCGGGCACTGAA. The encoded protein is CSVVKSGTE. The full-length CDR3 reads as CSVVKSGTEAFF. This chain joins TRBV29-1 and TRBJ1-1; D gene unclear. The read falls 3 residues short of the CDR3 end, and the missing part is taken from the germline J gene. V was trimmed by 4 bases and J by 4 bases, leaving 10 bases between them. The V gene's germline CDR1 is SQVTM and CDR2 ANQGSEA. There are 12 residues in the CDR3. Combining the CDR3 with reference TRBV29-1 and TRBJ1-1 gives the whole variable domain SAVISQKPSRDICQRGTSLTIQCQVDSQVTMMFWYRQQPGQSLTLIATANQGSEATYESGFVIDKFPISRPNLTFSTLTVSNMSPEDSSIYLCSVVKSGTEAFFGQGTRLTVV.

Turning to this clone: The CDR3 end is not reached by the read, which stops 3 residues before it; the germline J gene fills it in. The V gene is TRBV20-1, the J gene TRBJ1-2; 9 nucleotides line up with TRBD1. The CDR3 loop spans 16 amino acids. V lost 3 bases to trimming and J lost 6 bases; unmatched junction nucleotides: 14. CDR1 is DFQATT and CDR2 is SNEGSKA in the germline V gene (reference sequence). CDR3 DNA, as far as it was read: TGCAGTGCTAGGGCCTTGACAGGGTGGACAGGGGATGGC. Translation gives CSARALTGWTGDG. The whole CDR3 is CSARALTGWTGDGYTF.

Turning to this clone: The read ends 3 residues early relative to the CDR3; the germline J gene fills the gap. This chain joins TRBV30 and TRBJ2-5; 8 nucleotides agree with TRBD1. Germline loops: CDR1 GTSNPN, CDR2 SVGIG (reference sequence). This CDR3 spans 13 amino acids. Trimming took 7 bases from V and 1 from J; bases not matched to a gene: 5. CDR3 region: CAYFGQGQETQYF. CDR3 bases read: TGTGCCTACTTTGGACAGGGCCAAGAGACC.

Worth noting for this clone: The sequenced fragment ends 3 residues before the CDR3 boundary, so the rest is inferred from the germline J gene. This chain links TRBV2 with TRBJ1-6, with D maybe TRBD1 (6 bases). V lost 3 bases, J lost 4 bases, and 10 bases lay in between. The CDR3 is made up of 15 amino acids. The germline V gene encodes CDR1 SNHLY and CDR2 FYNNEI. CDR3 bases read: TGTGCCAGCAGTGAGGACAGACAATATAATTCACCC. Residues: CASSEDRQYNSP. The CDR3 reads in full as CASSEDRQYNSPLHF.

A word on this clone: From the germline J gene comes the end of the CDR3, since the read stops 3 residues before it. This chain uses TRBV12-3 or TRBV12-4 with TRBJ2-7; D may be TRBD2 (6 bases). The CDR3 extends over 15 amino acids. The V gene lost 5 bases and the J gene lost 3 bases, with 17 bases spanning the gap. The CDR3 bases that were read are TGTGCCAGCAGTCTCGGGACGGGGGTGTACTACGAG. Translating it yields CASSLGTGVYYE. The whole CDR3 sequence is CASSLGTGVYYEQYF.

CDR3 residues: CASSLSREETQYF. CDR3 DNA (partial): TGTGCCAGCAGCTTAAGCAGGGAAGAGACC. The rearrangement uses TRBV7-2 and TRBJ2-5; D possibly corresponds to TRBD1 (5 bases). The DNA ends 3 residues before the CDR3 does, and the rest of the CDR3 is filled in from the germline J gene. CDR1 is SGHTA, CDR2 FQGNSA, per germline. V was shortened by 2 bases and J by 3 bases, with 7 bases between the two germline ends. The CDR3 length is 13 residues.

With respect to this clone: The read halts 3 residues ahead of the CDR3 end, with the missing end drawn from the germline J gene. V and J are TRBV20-1 and TRBJ2-2, with 9 bases lining up with TRBD2. The germline gives CDR1 DFQATT, CDR2 SNEGSKA (reference sequence). The V and J ends lost 4 bases and 6 bases, in that order; junction bases with no gene match: 9. CDR3 length: 15 amino acids. The CDR3 bases that were read are TGCAGTGCTAAATCCCCGCGGGGGGGCCCCGGGGAG. This translates into CSAKSPRGGPGE. In full, the CDR3 is CSAKSPRGGPGELFF.

As for this clone: The read ends 3 residues early relative to the CDR3; the germline J gene fills the gap. The chain recombines TRBV18 with TRBJ1-1; D is ambiguous. Per the germline V gene, CDR1 is KGHSH and CDR2 is LQKENI. The CDR3 length is 15 residues. V lost 0 bases and J 6 bases, leaving 14 bases between the germline ends. This chain's CDR3 is CASSPPAGYVSEAFF. The CDR3 DNA, read in part, is TGTGCCAGCTCACCACCGGCAGGTTATGTATCTGAA.

Regarding this clone: The read finishes 3 residues shy of the CDR3 end, and the germline J gene is used to complete it. The chain joins TRBV16 to TRBJ1-4; 12 nucleotides line up with TRBD1. V trimming: 0 bases; J trimming: 7 bases; junction bases outside the gene matches: 9. The germline V gene encodes CDR1 KGHSY and CDR2 FQNENV. The length of the CDR3 is 18 residues. CDR3 residues: CASSQSSGQGAGGEKLFF. The part of the CDR3 DNA that was read is TGTGCCAGCAGCCAATCGTCGGGACAGGGGGCCGGAGGTGAAAAA.

The CDR3 sequence is CASSPTPSPTNRYTF. The CDR3 DNA, read in part, is TGCGCCAGCAGCCCCACTCCCTCCCCCACCAACCGC. This chain links TRBV4-1 with TRBJ1-2; D is unclear. The CDR3 end lies 3 residues beyond the end of the read and is filled in from the germline J gene. Germline CDR1 reads MGHRA; CDR2 reads YSYEKL. The CDR3 contains 15 residues.

Concerning this clone: The read terminates 3 residues ahead of where the CDR3 ends, so the germline J gene completes it. This chain uses TRBV5-1 with TRBJ2-1; 7 nucleotides match TRBD1. J was trimmed by 0 bases and V by 7 bases; bases with no gene match: 7. Germline V CDR1 and CDR2: SGHRS, YFSETQ. This CDR3 region has 15 residues. The DNA read from the CDR3 is TGCGCCAGCTCTGGGGGACAGATCTCCTACAATGAG. Translation gives CASSGGQISYNE. The CDR3 in its entirety is CASSGGQISYNEQFF.

The sequenced CDR3 bases are TGCAGTGCTCGTCGGGGGACTATCCTCAATGAG. Translation: CSARRGTILNE. The CDR3 reads in full as CSARRGTILNEQFF. This chain links TRBV20-1 with TRBJ2-1; 7 bases fit TRBD2. The sequenced fragment ends 3 residues before the CDR3 boundary, so the rest is inferred from the germline J gene. The CDR3 totals 14 residues. The germline CDR1 and CDR2 sequences are DFQATT and SNEGSKA (reference sequence). V lost 5 bases, J lost 6 bases, and 10 bases stayed unmatched.

Regarding this clone: The sequence runs out 3 residues before the end of the CDR3; the remainder is reconstructed from the germline J gene. The genes are TRBV28 and TRBJ1-5, with a tentative D call TRBD1 (6 bases). The germline V and J ends were trimmed by 3 bases and 3 bases, with 9 bases remaining between them. The CDR3 contains 14 residues. CDR1 and CDR2 (germline): MDHEN, SYDVKM. Incomplete CDR3 DNA: TGTGCCAGCAGTTTTTGGACAGACAATCAGCCC. Translation gives CASSFWTDNQP. The whole CDR3 region reads CASSFWTDNQPQHF.

Regarding this clone: Read coverage stops 3 residues before the CDR3 terminus; the germline J gene supplies the remainder. The chain employs TRBV7-2 and TRBJ2-1; D is possibly TRBD1 (5 bases). CDR3 length: 15 residues. V was shortened by 5 bases and J by 3 bases, with 14 bases between the two germline ends. Germline V CDR1 and CDR2: SGHTA, FQGNSA. CDR3 protein: CASSKDSAFYNEQFF. The part of the CDR3 DNA that was read is TGTGCCAGCAGCAAAGACAGTGCATTCTACAATGAG.